These 6 T cell receptor beta chains came from one sample sequenced in a study of blood T cell repertoires in COVID-19. Data came from immunoSEQ multiplex PCR; TCRdb stores just in-frame clones and leaves some out. The sample lists 350,000 to 500,000 clones, approximately 90% occurring once. The specimen sequenced was peripheral blood. The receptors were sampled from a man aged 18 to 35 with COVID-19, enrolled during active disease.

The chain's CDR3 is CASSWSRGTYEQYF. The CDR3 coding sequence is TGCGCCAGCAGCTGGAGCCGGGGGACCTACGAGCAGTACTTC. J is TRBJ2-7 and V is TRBV5-1, with D tentatively TRBD2 (6 bases). The CDR3 runs 14 residues. V gave up 3 bases and J gave up 2 bases, with 12 bases separating them. Germline CDR1 SGHRS, CDR2 YFSETQ.

The chain employs TRBV19 and TRBJ1-1; no definite D call. V gave up 10 bases and J gave up 1 base, with 13 bases separating them. Germline V lookup: CDR1 LNHDA, CDR2 SQIVND (reference sequence). The CDR3 runs to 13 residues. CDR3 nucleotides: TGTGCCACGATCGAGAGGAGGAACACTGAAGCTTTCTTT. This codes for CATIERRNTEAFF.

The rearrangement joins TRBV4-2 to TRBJ2-5; TRBD1 aligns across 11 bases. The CDR3 extends over 15 amino acids. Per germline, CDR1 LGHNA and CDR2 YNFKEQ. Losses at the gene ends were 1 base for V and 4 bases for J; bases not matched to a gene: 2. In DNA, the CDR3 is TGTGCCAGCAGCCAAGGGACAGGGGGCGCAGAGACCCAGTACTTC. This codes for CASSQGTGGAETQYF.

This clone was seen a few times. The gene calls are TRBV7-9 and TRBJ1-1, with D unclear. CDR3 length: 15 amino acids. V was clipped by 5 bases and J by 2 bases, with 15 bases between them. Germline V CDR1 and CDR2: SEHNR, FQNEAQ (reference sequence). CDR3 nucleotide sequence: TGTGCCAGCAGCCCCGGGGTGGCGGGTAACACTGAAGCTTTCTTT. Translated, it gives CASSPGVAGNTEAFF.

This chain uses TRBV7-6 with TRBJ2-3; D ambiguous. Trimming took 5 bases from V and 4 from J, leaving 13 bases between them. The CDR3 runs 14 residues. Germline CDR1 and CDR2: SGHVS and FNYEAQ. The CDR3 coding sequence is TGTGCCAGCAGCCCCGCCCTAGTTGCAGATACGCAGTATTTT. Translated, it gives CASSPALVADTQYF.

To note about this clone: This may arise from a read error, as a much more abundant clone is one base away. Other DNA sequences in the sample encode the same CDR3. J is TRBJ1-3 and V is TRBV7-9; possible D gene TRBD1, 5 bases. Trimming cost V 5 bases and J 0 bases, with 8 bases left between them. Germline V lookup: CDR1 SEHNR, CDR2 FQNEAQ (reference sequence). The CDR3 loop spans 14 amino acids. CDR3 in DNA: TGTGCCAGCAGCCTCGGGGGCTCTGGAAACACCATATATTTT. Its translation is CASSLGGSGNTIYF.